This T cell receptor (beta chain) came from a study of blood T cells in healthy people across ages. Healthy Russian Caucasian donors spanned ages roughly 6 to 90 years. At least 7 million PBMCs were isolated per sample. CDR3 length equals 15 residues. The V gene's germline CDR1 is SGHVS and CDR2 FNYEAQ. V was shortened by 2 bases and J by 8 bases, with 16 bases between the two germline ends. The second PCR ran about 6 to 12 cycles with a sample-barcoded 5' primer and J-beta primers. Via MiXCR, TCRdb re-called the 5' RACE reads, giving one row per CDR3 protein. The table lists around 320,000 distinct CDR3 sequences, roughly 29% of them singletons, with roughly 30% in the top ten. The sample holds many counts of this clonotype. Its matching antigen is unknown. Study-wide points: Versus aged donors, long-lived donors had higher diversity and more naive CD4+ cells. Age showed a roughly linear inverse relationship with TCR beta diversity per million T cells.

The V gene is TRBV7-6, the J gene TRBJ2-1; tentatively, D is TRBD1 (5 bases). This TCR derives from a woman in her sixties or seventies in good health. Sequenced: blood. The CDR3 coding sequence is TGTGCCAGCAGCTTACGGCCCGCCGAAGGGGATGAGCAGTTCTTC. It encodes CASSLRPAEGDEQFF.